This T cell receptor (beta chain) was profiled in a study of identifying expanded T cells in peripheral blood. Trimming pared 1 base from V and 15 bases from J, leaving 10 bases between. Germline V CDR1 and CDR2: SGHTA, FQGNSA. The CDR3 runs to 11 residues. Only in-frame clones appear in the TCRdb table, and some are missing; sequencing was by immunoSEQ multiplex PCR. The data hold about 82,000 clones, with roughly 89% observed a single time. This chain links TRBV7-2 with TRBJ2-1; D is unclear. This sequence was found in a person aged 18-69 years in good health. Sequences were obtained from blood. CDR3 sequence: CASSLGRKTFF. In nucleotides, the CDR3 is TGTGCCAGCAGCTTAGGTAGAAAAACGTTCTTC.